The rows below give T cell receptor beta chains drawn from one sample of a study of identical twins. TCRdb reprocessed the 5' RACE reads via MiXCR and lists one record per CDR3 protein. Here the sample spans hundreds of thousands of distinct CDR3 sequences, less than 8% being singletons. These data were also reused for a study on yellow fever vaccine responses in identical twins.

Sequencing was performed on memory (CD45RO+) T cells sorted from blood. These receptors were taken from a woman aged 18-30 years in good health. CDR3s include the opening cysteine and the closing phenylalanine or tryptophan. A D gene is named only where the DNA matches it firmly. Part of the rows lack a size; the others show once, few, many or a class for expanded clones.

CDR3 DNA: TGTGCCAGCAGTTTACAGGGGGCTTCCGGGGAGCTGTTTTTT
CDR3 protein: CASSLQGASGELFF
J gene: TRBJ2-2
V gene: TRBV7-2
D gene: TRBD1
clone size: few

CDR3 DNA: TGTGCCAGCAGTTTACCAATAAGCTCCACTGAAGCTTTCTTT
CDR3 protein: CASSLPISSTEAFF
J gene: TRBJ1-1
V gene: TRBV12-3/TRBV12-4
D gene: .
clone size: many

CDR3 DNA: TGTGCCAGCAGTGATCGGGACAGGAAGATATATGGCTACACCTTC
CDR3 protein: CASSDRDRKIYGYTF
J gene: TRBJ1-2
V gene: TRBV6-2/TRBV6-3
D gene: TRBD1
clone size: many

CDR3 DNA: TGCGCCAGCAGTGAGTCTGTAAGGGCCGAAGAAAACACCATATATTTT
CDR3 protein: CASSESVRAEENTIYF
J gene: TRBJ1-3
V gene: TRBV10-2
D gene: .
clone size: many

CDR3 DNA: TGTGCCAGCAGTTACCCCTGGCAGGGGGGGGCAAATCAGCCCCAGCATTTT
CDR3 protein: CASSYPWQGGANQPQHF
J gene: TRBJ1-5
V gene: TRBV6-2/TRBV6-3
D gene: TRBD1
clone size: .

CDR3 DNA: TGTGCCAGGGGACAGAAAAGCACAGATACGCAGTATTTT
CDR3 protein: CARGQKSTDTQYF
J gene: TRBJ2-3
V gene: TRBV2
D gene: TRBD1
clone size: many

CDR3 DNA: TGTGCCAGCACCCCATTCGGGGCGGGAGGCTTCACCGGGGAGCTGTTTTTT
CDR3 protein: CASTPFGAGGFTGELFF
J gene: TRBJ2-2
V gene: TRBV27
D gene: TRBD2
clone size: .

CDR3 DNA: TGTGCCAGCAGCCCAAGGAGCCGAAGCTCCTACGAGCAGTACTTC
CDR3 protein: CASSPRSRSSYEQYF
J gene: TRBJ2-7
V gene: TRBV27
D gene: .
clone size: few

CDR3 DNA: TGCGCCAGCAGCTTGAGGTCTAGCGGGGGCTCCTACAATGAGCAGTTCTTC
CDR3 protein: CASSLRSSGGSYNEQFF
J gene: TRBJ2-1
V gene: TRBV5-1
D gene: TRBD2
clone size: .

CDR3 DNA: TGTGCCAGCAGCCAAGTAGATTATGGGGGTCATGAGCAGTTCTTC
CDR3 protein: CASSQVDYGGHEQFF
J gene: TRBJ2-1
V gene: TRBV3-1
D gene: .
clone size: .

CDR3 DNA: TGTGCCAGCAGCCAAGGAAAACCGGGACTAGCGGCCAATGAGCAGTTCTTC
CDR3 protein: CASSQGKPGLAANEQFF
J gene: TRBJ2-1
V gene: TRBV3-1
D gene: TRBD2
clone size: few

CDR3 DNA: TGTGCCTGCGCTGTACGGGGTACGCAGTATTTT
CDR3 protein: CACAVRGTQYF
J gene: TRBJ2-3
V gene: TRBV30
D gene: .
clone size: .

CDR3 DNA: TGCAGTGCTAGAGAGGACAGTTACCAAGAGACCCAGTACTTC
CDR3 protein: CSAREDSYQETQYF
J gene: TRBJ2-5
V gene: TRBV20-1
D gene: .
clone size: few

CDR3 DNA: TGTGCCAGCAGCCGGGTGAATAATGAGCAGTTCTTC
CDR3 protein: CASSRVNNEQFF
J gene: TRBJ2-1
V gene: TRBV7-9
D gene: .
clone size: many

CDR3 DNA: TGTGCCAGCAGCCAAGTTCAGGGGCCCCTTTTCTTC
CDR3 protein: CASSQVQGPLFF
J gene: TRBJ2-1
V gene: TRBV3-1
D gene: .
clone size: many

CDR3 DNA: TGCAGTGCTAGAGCCCTAGGGGCGGCCTACGAGCAGTACTTC
CDR3 protein: CSARALGAAYEQYF
J gene: TRBJ2-7
V gene: TRBV20-1
D gene: .
clone size: few

CDR3 DNA: TGTGCCAGCTCCCCGGGGGCAGGGGCGACTGAAGCTTTCTTT
CDR3 protein: CASSPGAGATEAFF
J gene: TRBJ1-1
V gene: TRBV18
D gene: .
clone size: .

CDR3 DNA: TGTGCCAGCAGGCGCCGGACAGCGAGCACAGATACGCAGTATTTT
CDR3 protein: CASRRRTASTDTQYF
J gene: TRBJ2-3
V gene: TRBV12-3/TRBV12-4
D gene: .
clone size: .

CDR3 DNA: TGTGCCTGGGGTTTCGAAAACATTCAGTACTTC
CDR3 protein: CAWGFENIQYF
J gene: TRBJ2-4
V gene: TRBV30
D gene: .
clone size: .

CDR3 DNA: TGCAGTGCTAGAGCCCGTCTACTAGCGGGCCCTCATACGCAGTATTTT
CDR3 protein: CSARARLLAGPHTQYF
J gene: TRBJ2-3
V gene: TRBV20-1
D gene: TRBD2
clone size: many

CDR3 DNA: TGTGCCAGCAGCTACCCCGGGACTAGCTTAAATGAGCAGTTCTTC
CDR3 protein: CASSYPGTSLNEQFF
J gene: TRBJ2-1
V gene: TRBV11-2
D gene: TRBD2
clone size: .

CDR3 DNA: TGTGCCATCAGTGAATACCGGGACAGCATCAATGAGCAGTTCTTC
CDR3 protein: CAISEYRDSINEQFF
J gene: TRBJ2-1
V gene: TRBV10-3
D gene: TRBD1
clone size: many

CDR3 DNA: TGCAGTGCTACCATTACTAGCGCCGGGCCAGCCTACGAGCAGTACTTC
CDR3 protein: CSATITSAGPAYEQYF
J gene: TRBJ2-7
V gene: TRBV20-1
D gene: TRBD2
clone size: few